The TCR beta chain described here comes from a study of blood T cell repertoires in COVID-19. Across the study: COVID-19 samples, acute and convalescent, were from the United States, Italy and Spain. From T cells, B-cell-depleted T cells, or PBMCs came the material, which was cDNA or gDNA.

CDR1 is SGHTA, CDR2 FQGNSA, per germline. The V segment lost 6 bases and the J segment 4 bases; nucleotides outside the gene matches: 16. The CDR3 covers 17 residues. In the study's own analysis: Using reference gene primer amplification, nucleated cell counts were estimated. Measured with immunoSEQ multiplex PCR; TCRdb has only the in-frame clones, and not every one. The D gene and trimming were derived from the DNA, and the V and J assignments and clone size from that table. The table has roughly 150,000 clones, roughly 80% seen once. The V and J genes are TRBV7-2 and TRBJ1-2, with 8 bases identical to TRBD1. Sample: peripheral blood. This TCR came from a man aged 55-75 years who had recovered from COVID-19. The CDR3 nucleotides read TGTGCCAGCAGACGCACAGGGGGGAGTGAGGGGTTCTATGGCTACACCTTC. Its protein product is CASRRTGGSEGFYGYTF.